Sequencing of this TCR beta chain was carried out in a study of Graves' ophthalmopathy and Graves' hyperthyroidism. As for the study in general: Peripheral blood samples were taken at initial diagnosis, before any treatment.

CDR3 size: 14 residues. The V end lost 0 bases, the J end lost 6 bases, and 13 bases lay between the germline ends. The germline gives CDR1 SGHRS, CDR2 YFSETQ. Study observations and caveats: Most thyroid clonotypes with frequency above 0.001 were detected in blood too. Using 13 signatures, a model distinguished ophthalmopathy from stable hyperthyroidism, reaching roughly 90% sensitivity and approximately 81% specificity.

Note on this clonotype: Antigen: not known.

TCR beta CDR3 regions were amplified from RNA transcripts. Scientists carried out first-round RT-PCR using HTBI primers and then a second-round multiplex PCR. Using its own MiXCR run on the multiplex PCR reads, TCRdb lists one record per CDR3 protein. The data contain more than 300,000 distinct CDR3 sequences, approximately 18% of them seen just once; the ten biggest clones take up 2.4%. Sequenced: peripheral blood. The source of this sequence is an adult woman with stable Graves' hyperthyroidism. V gene TRBV5-1 combines with J gene TRBJ2-7; D is unresolved. The CDR3 coding sequence is TGCGCCAGCAGCTTGGGGTCAAGCCGAGGCGAGCAGTACTTC. It is translated as CASSLGSSRGEQYF.